This passage covers 7 T cell receptor beta chains from one sample sequenced in a study of T cell responses to AZD1222 COVID-19 vaccine. The data were produced by immunoSEQ multiplex PCR, yet TCRdb's version contains in-frame clones alone and is incomplete. The sample yields around 200,000 clones, about 91% seen once. The input for sequencing was peripheral blood, taken on day 0 of AZD1222 vaccination. These receptors originate from an adult in good health.

The chain links TRBV7-9 to TRBJ2-7; 14 bases map to TRBD2. Losses at the gene ends were 5 bases for V and 4 bases for J; bases not matched to a gene: 7. This CDR3 spans 16 amino acids. CDR1 and CDR2 from the germline V gene are SEHNR and FQNEAQ (reference sequence). CDR3 sequence: CASSPRTSGGLYEQYF. The DNA of the CDR3 is TGTGCCAGCAGCCCTAGGACTAGCGGGGGGTTGTACGAGCAGTACTTC.

The V call is TRBV7-2, the J call TRBJ2-7; TRBD1 matches at 8 bases. The CDR3 has 15 residues. Germline lookup yields CDR1 SGHTA and CDR2 FQGNSA. Unmatched junction bases numbered 8, after V lost 3 bases and J lost 4 bases. DNA for the CDR3: TGTGCCAGCAGCTTCCAGGGGGCTAGCCCTTACGAGCAGTACTTC. It is translated as CASSFQGASPYEQYF.

The J gene is TRBJ2-1, the V gene TRBV2, with D unclear. The length of the CDR3 is 13 residues. Germline assignment: CDR1 SNHLY and CDR2 FYNNEI. With 6 bases removed from V and 9 bases from J, the gap between germline ends came to 15 bases. Here the CDR3 DNA reads TGTGCCAGCAGGAGGCTCGCGACCAGTGAGCAGTTCTTC. Its translation: CASRRLATSEQFF.

V usage is TRBV29-1 and J usage is TRBJ1-2; no definite D call. Trimming left V 4 bases short and J 0 bases short, with 9 bases between. The CDR3 runs to 13 residues. Germline V gene lookup returns CDR1 SQVTM and CDR2 ANQGSEA. The DNA of the CDR3 is TGCAGCGTTGGTGGCAGATCTAACTATGGCTACACCTTC. Its translation is CSVGGRSNYGYTF.

The V gene is TRBV5-1, the J gene TRBJ2-3, with a weak D call TRBD1 (6 bases). In germline, CDR1 is SGHRS, CDR2 YFSETQ. Trimming left V 0 bases short and J 4 bases short, with 9 bases between. The CDR3 is made up of 14 amino acids. CDR3 sequence (DNA): TGCGCCAGCAGCTTGGCACAGGGATCAGATACGCAGTATTTT. It is translated as CASSLAQGSDTQYF.

This chain uses TRBV10-3 with TRBJ2-3, with 11 bases aligning to TRBD1. CDR3 length: 16 amino acids. The V gene's germline CDR1 is ENHRY and CDR2 SYGVKD. V dropped 7 bases and J dropped 4; count of bases not matched to a gene: 10. CDR3 in DNA: TGTGCCATCACCACGGTGGGGACAGGGGGGGCAGATACGCAGTATTTT. Residues: CAITTVGTGGADTQYF.

The count of this clone is one. The chain employs TRBV5-1 and TRBJ2-2; D is perhaps TRBD1 or TRBD2 (6 bases each). Germline V CDR1 and CDR2: SGHRS, YFSETQ. The V end was cut by 2 bases, the J end by 0 bases, with 8 bases between. The CDR3 contains 15 residues. Here the CDR3 DNA reads TGCGCCAGCAGCTTAGGGGGGACGAACACCGGGGAGCTGTTTTTT. This translates into CASSLGGTNTGELFF.